This T cell receptor beta chain was retrieved from a study of T cells in narcolepsy. Whole-study results and caveats: Blood of same and different patients, but not healthy controls, reportedly held recurring autoreactive clonotypes.

The CDR3 contains 15 residues. Germline V gene sequence: CDR1 SGHKS, CDR2 YYEKEE (reference sequence). The germline V and J ends were trimmed by 1 base and 4 bases, with 13 bases remaining between them. Some clones are missing from TCRdb's copy, which holds only in-frame ones; the method was immunoSEQ multiplex PCR. The sample contains some 17,000 clones, approximately 84% of which appear only once. This clone occurred once. Its antigen is not known. The sample comprised memory (CD45RA-) CD4+ T cells from blood. The chain recombines TRBV5-5 with TRBJ2-3; D not certain. The clonotype originates from a human donor in good health. Written as DNA, the CDR3 is TGTGCCAGCAGCTTGCGACCGCCCGCGGCAGATACGCAGTATTTT. This sequence encodes CASSLRPPAADTQYF.